Described below is a single T cell receptor beta chain sequence and its context. The data stem from a study of blood T cell repertoires in COVID-19. From germline, CDR1 is MGHRA and CDR2 YSYEKL. V dropped 5 bases and J dropped 5; count of bases not matched to a gene: 6. The CDR3 runs 14 residues. How the authors handled the data: Amplifying reference gene primers gave estimates of nucleated cell counts. The data were produced by immunoSEQ multiplex PCR, yet TCRdb's version contains in-frame clones alone and is incomplete. That table gives V, J and clone size, and the DNA gave D and trimming. The sample has 70,000 or so clones, more than 75% seen once; the top ten hold approximately 50%.

The TCR was taken from a human donor in a cohort sampled during active COVID-19. Sequenced sample: peripheral blood. This sequence joins TRBV4-1 and TRBJ2-7; the match to TRBD1 covers 10 bases. CDR3 protein: CASSNRDRGNEQYF. The CDR3, as DNA: TGCGCCAGCAGCAACCGGGACAGGGGTAACGAGCAGTACTTC.